Sequencing of this T cell receptor (beta chain) was carried out in a study of blood T cell repertoires in COVID-19. Study overall: Nucleic acid was either cDNA or gDNA, and it came from T cells, B-cell-depleted T cells, or PBMCs.

Sequencing was performed with immunoSEQ multiplex PCR; in TCRdb, only in-frame clones are kept and a portion is missing. This sample has around 180,000 clones; around 85% occur once, and the top ten carry 6.9%. The CDR3 covers 13 residues. Germline V lookup: CDR1 SGHVS, CDR2 FQNEAQ. V was clipped by 5 bases and J by 1 base, with 8 bases between them. The sequence was obtained from a man aged 80 or over with COVID-19, enrolled during active disease. What was sequenced was peripheral blood. The rearrangement links TRBV7-8 to TRBJ1-1; weak D call: TRBD1 (5 bases). The CDR3: CASSRGGNTEAFF. CDR3 bases: TGTGCCAGCAGCCGGGGGGGGAACACTGAAGCTTTCTTT.